This T cell receptor (beta chain) was identified in a study of blood T cells in healthy people across ages. Whole-study findings and limits: Older individuals had lower TCR beta diversity per million T cells (the decline was roughly linear).

CDR1 is SGDLS and CDR2 is YYNGEE in the germline V gene. CDR3 length: 16 amino acids. Germline trimming cut 0 bases from V and 4 bases from J; bases unmatched to any gene: 7. Isolation yielded PBMCs, at least 6.5 million per sample, in every case. A second 7 to 11 cycle PCR used barcoded and J-beta primers. Through a template-switch adaptor with 12 random nucleotides, each cDNA molecule received a tag. Each sample provided no less than 2.5 million CDR3-containing paired-end reads. A single record per CDR3 protein comes from TCRdb applying MiXCR to the 5' RACE reads. The sample yields 1.5 million or so distinct CDR3 sequences, 35% to 45% seen once. This clonotype was found a few times. Its specificity is not known.

The V call is TRBV9, the J call TRBJ2-3; 8 nucleotides line up with TRBD2. The TCR comes from a woman under 30 in good health. Sample: blood. The chain's CDR3 is CASSVGRTSRPDTQYF. DNA for the CDR3: TGTGCCAGCAGCGTAGGCAGGACTAGCCGCCCAGATACGCAGTATTTT.